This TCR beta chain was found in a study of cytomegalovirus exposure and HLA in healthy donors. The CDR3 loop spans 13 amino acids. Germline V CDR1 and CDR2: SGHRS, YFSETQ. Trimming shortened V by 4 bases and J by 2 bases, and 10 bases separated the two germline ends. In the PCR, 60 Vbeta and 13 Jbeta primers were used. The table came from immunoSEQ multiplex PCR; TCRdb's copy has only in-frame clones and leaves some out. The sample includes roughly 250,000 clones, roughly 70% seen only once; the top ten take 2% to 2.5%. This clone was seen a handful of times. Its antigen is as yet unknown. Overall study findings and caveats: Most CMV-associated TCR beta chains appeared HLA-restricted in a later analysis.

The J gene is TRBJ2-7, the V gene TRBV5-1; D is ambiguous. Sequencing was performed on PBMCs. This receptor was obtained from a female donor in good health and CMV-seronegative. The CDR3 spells CASSATTTYEQYF. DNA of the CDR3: TGCGCCAGCAGCGCCACTACTACCTACGAGCAGTACTTC. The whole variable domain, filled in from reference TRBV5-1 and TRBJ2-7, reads KAGVTQTPRYLIKTRGQQVTLSCSPISGHRSVSWYQQTPGQGLQFLFEYFSETQRNKGNFPGRFSGRQFSNSRSEMNVSTLELGDSALYLCASSATTTYEQYFGPGTRLTVT.